This section outlines one TCR beta chain sequence together with its context. Its cognate antigen has yet to be identified. Qualities for individual bases were not recorded, and no much larger clone is one base off. This entry belongs to a study of blood T cell repertoires in COVID-19 (dated by TCRdb to about 2020). A note on the overall study: Collaborator samples came from the United States, Italy and Spain and covered acute and convalescent phases of COVID-19. The repertoires were released in a freely available public database intended as a resource for research on the immune response to SARS-CoV-2. The samples were drawn from the first 160 participants of the ongoing ImmuneRACE study and from about 1,200 subjects provided by 6 global collaborators. A de-identified subject ID, COVID-19 status, age in years and sex were almost always included in the sample metadata. The prospective study material was composed of cDNA or gDNA derived from T cells, B-cell-depleted T cells, or PBMCs. Deeply sampled blood TCRbeta repertoires from subjects exposed to, actively infected with, or recovered from COVID-19 were included in the dataset. Where HLA class I and class II types were available, the types were taken from metadata supplied by the sample provider, not from assay-based typing. What the research found in general, with its limitations: The quantity of clinical and demographic metadata differed by source and by participant and was supplied without curation.

TCRbeta CDR3 regions were amplified from genomic DNA by means of the immunoSEQ Assay, a bias-controlled multiplex PCR. The source study handled its data this way. The number of nucleated cells in each sample was estimated by amplification of reference gene primers within the assay. To quantify the absolute abundance of each unique TCRbeta CDR3 rearrangement, sequence reads were collapsed and filtered. For each sample, productive Simpson clonality was calculated by taking the square root of Simpson's diversity index across productive rearrangements. What TCRdb holds here is the immuneACCESS table cut down to in-frame rearrangements. Part of the clones is not present; checked against another copy, under half of the missing clones reflect an unresolved V gene, and the others are unexplained. V, J and clone size reflect that table, while D and trimming were determined from the DNA. The sample records 60,000 to 90,000 clones, approximately 80% of which are singletons. Over 4.5% of the sample is held by the ten biggest clonotypes.

Collaborating institutions collected whole blood in K2EDTA tubes following their own protocols. For TCRbeta analysis, collaborator samples were shipped as frozen whole blood, as isolated PBMCs, or as DNA extracted from either sample type. For CDR1 and CDR2, the germline V gene lists KGHSH and LQKENI. The V and J ends are trimmed by 2 bases and 3 bases, leaving 5 bases between them. Counted from cysteine to phenylalanine, this CDR3 has 14 amino acids. CDR3 DNA is the only sequence kept; it has 42 bases, read in frame from the first base. The receptor's source is a man aged 60 to 69 with active or convalescent COVID-19. Recombination linked TRBV18 to TRBJ2-6, with the D gene uncertain. Sequencing input: peripheral blood. CDR3 sequence: CASSPVIGANVLTF. The nucleotide sequence is given as TGTGCCAGCTCACCAGTAATTGGGGCCAACGTCCTGACTTTC. Reference TRBV18 and TRBJ2-6 proteins supply the regions before and after the CDR3; the full variable domain is: NAGVMQNPRHLVRRRGQEARLRCSPMKGHSHVYWYRQLPEEGLKFMVYLQKENIIDESGMPKERFSAEFPKEGPSILRIQQVVRGDSAAYFCASSPVIGANVLTFGAGSRLTVL.